These 8 T cell receptor beta chains were sequenced from one sample in a study of T-cell reconstitution after alpha-beta-depleted transplantation in children. Researchers prepared the TCRbeta library using unique molecular identifiers, the study reports. TCRdb fed the PCR reads into MiXCR, producing one record per CDR3 protein. The profile covers about 400,000 distinct CDR3 sequences, with less than 15% appearing a single time and around 4.5% taken by the ten largest. The sequences come from PBMCs, collected from the stem cell graft. The receptor set was obtained from a human donor who donated a stem cell graft to a child with Fanconi anemia.

V is TRBV15 and J is TRBJ2-3; TRBD2 matches 7 bases. The CDR3 is made up of 15 amino acids. With 9 bases clipped from V and 2 bases from J, the junction kept 11 bases outside the gene matches. Germline CDR1 LNHNV, CDR2 YYDKDF (reference sequence). The CDR3 is CATRGASGLTDTQYF. CDR3 coding DNA: TGTGCCACTCGTGGGGCTAGCGGCCTCACAGATACGCAGTATTTT.

In its sample, this clonotype was seen many times. This rearrangement joins TRBV12-3 or TRBV12-4 to TRBJ2-7; possible D gene TRBD1, 5 bases. This CDR3 has 16 residues. Trimming shortened V by 5 bases and J by 0 bases, and 17 bases separated the two germline ends. The CDR3 spells CASSPTGSPSSYEQYF. CDR3 DNA sequence: TGTGCCAGCAGTCCTACAGGCTCCCCTAGCTCCTACGAGCAGTACTTC.

This clonotype has just a few counts. CDR3 protein: CASSPDEGRFGEQFF. The CDR3 DNA reads TGTGCCAGCTCACCGGACGAGGGGCGCTTCGGGGAGCAGTTCTTC. The chain is built from TRBV18 and TRBJ2-1, with D possibly being TRBD1 or TRBD2 (5 bases each). The germline gives CDR1 KGHSH, CDR2 LQKENI. Trimming took off 3 bases at V and 10 bases at J, with 19 bases between the two ends. CDR3 length: 15 amino acids.

Comments on this clonotype: Given the absence of the conserved phenylalanine or tryptophan at the CDR3 end, a read error is likely. No DNA is shown, since the ends of the CDR3 on it are uncertain; the CDR3 is the one TCRdb lists. The chain employs TRBV7-2 and TRBJ1-2; TRBD1, as called in the table, went unchecked against the DNA. Termini included, the CDR3 measures 12 amino acids. Germline V lookup: CDR1 SGHTA, CDR2 FQGNSA. This chain's CDR3 is CASSLPPGQPFV.

This clonotype was seen ten or more times. The chain uses TRBV12-3 or TRBV12-4 and TRBJ2-2; a possible D gene is TRBD2 (5 bases). The germline V and J ends were trimmed by 0 bases and 5 bases, with 7 bases remaining between them. The CDR3 runs 14 residues. Written as DNA, the CDR3 is TGTGCCAGCAGTTTAGCGTCGGGGACCGGGGAGCTGTTTTTT. This gives the protein CASSLASGTGELFF.

This chain uses TRBV10-3 with TRBJ1-1; no reliable D call. Per the germline V gene, CDR1 is ENHRY and CDR2 is SYGVKD. This CDR3 comprises 12 residues. Trimming shortened V by 2 bases and J by 4 bases, and 5 bases separated the two germline ends. This CDR3 reads CAISEIGTEAFF. The CDR3 bases are TGTGCCATCAGTGAGATAGGCACTGAAGCTTTCTTT.

This clonotype was observed a few times. V usage is TRBV12-3 or TRBV12-4 and J usage is TRBJ1-4; D unclear. Trimming pared 1 base from V and 6 bases from J, leaving 9 bases between. The CDR3 length is 14 residues. CDR3 sequence: CASSLGTLYEKLFF. CDR3 nucleotide sequence: TGTGCCAGCAGTTTAGGGACCCTTTATGAAAAACTGTTTTTT.

There are a few counts of this clonotype. The DNA for the CDR3 is TGTGCCAGCAGCGTAGCTACAAGCGGCCCCACCGGGGAGCTGTTTTTT. Translated, it gives CASSVATSGPTGELFF. This chain connects TRBV9 to TRBJ2-2, with D possibly matching TRBD2 (5 bases). Trimming stripped 0 bases from V and 4 bases from J, with 13 bases between. The length of the CDR3 is 16 residues. Looked up from germline, CDR1 is SGDLS and CDR2 is YYNGEE.